The clone carrying this T cell receptor (beta chain) was observed once. The junction differs from germline at one of its ends, possibly a read error. The data derive from a study of T cell changes during pregnancy in multiple sclerosis. TCRdb's table, derived via immunoSEQ multiplex PCR, lists solely in-frame clones and lacks some. The data contain tens of thousands of clones, 80% to 95% of them seen just once; the ten biggest clones take up 2.2%. This CDR3 is 15 amino acids long. The germline V gene has CDR1 SSHAT and CDR2 FNYEAQ (reference sequence). Material: peripheral blood, obtained in the third trimester of pregnancy. The V and J genes are TRBV7-7 and TRBJ2-2; 9 bases align to TRBD1. The origin of this receptor is a female donor with multiple sclerosis, enrolled in a pregnancy study. CDR3 sequence reads: CASTPGQGGTGELFF. The DNA for the CDR3 is TGTGCTAGCACCCCGGGACAGGGTGGGACCGGGGAGCTGTTTTTT. The full variable domain, its missing parts supplied by reference TRBV7-7 and TRBJ2-2, is GAGVSQSPRYKVTKRGQDVTLRCDPISSHATLYWYQQALGQGPEFLTYFNYEAQPDKSGLPSDRFSAERPEGSISTLTIQRTEQRDSAMYRCASTPGQGGTGELFFGEGSRLTVL.